Presented here are 13 T cell receptor beta chains from one specimen sequenced in a study of identical twins. TCRdb analysed the 5' RACE reads with MiXCR anew, one entry per CDR3 protein. Found here are hundreds of thousands of distinct CDR3 sequences, 15% to 20% of them singletons; the top ten hold 13%. These data were also filed under a second study, of T cells expressing NK-cell markers.

The sample was PBMCs. The receptor source for this set is a woman under 30 in good health.

This clonotype was counted between two and nine times. This rearrangement joins TRBV28 to TRBJ2-7; D is unclear. V was shortened by 8 bases and J by 4 bases, with 15 bases between the two germline ends. In germline, CDR1 is MDHEN, CDR2 SYDVKM. This CDR3 region has 13 residues. CDR3 nucleotides: TGTGCCAGCGCGACTGGTCTGGGTTACGAGCAGTACTTC. Its protein is CASATGLGYEQYF.

This clonotype was counted only a few times. The chain joins TRBV25-1 to TRBJ2-7; TRBD2 matches 7 bases. Germline CDR1 and CDR2: MGHDK and SYGVNS. V trimming: 4 bases; J trimming: 5 bases; junction bases outside the gene matches: 8. The CDR3 is 14 residues long. The chain's CDR3 is CASSARGGSNEQYF. The CDR3 nucleotides are TGTGCCAGCAGTGCTAGGGGAGGGTCCAACGAGCAGTACTTC.

The chain carries TRBV20-1 and TRBJ2-2, with D hard to call. There are 13 residues in the CDR3. The V end was cut by 3 bases, the J end by 3 bases, with 8 bases between. Germline values: CDR1 DFQATT, CDR2 SNEGSKA (reference sequence). CDR3 region: CSARAPDTGELFF. CDR3 bases: TGCAGTGCTAGGGCCCCTGACACCGGGGAGCTGTTTTTT.

This clonotype appeared a few times. The chain recombines TRBV6-2 or TRBV6-3 with TRBJ2-5; TRBD1 matches at 7 bases. J gave up 4 bases and V 6 bases, and 8 bases lay outside the gene matches. The CDR3 has 14 amino acids. CDR1 and CDR2 (germline): MNHEY, SVGEGT. CDR3: CASRSGTARETQYF. The CDR3 nucleotides are TGTGCCAGCAGATCCGGGACAGCTAGAGAGACCCAGTACTTC.

This clonotype was observed many times. V usage is TRBV14 and J usage is TRBJ2-1; D gene ambiguous. Between the trimmed V and J ends, which lost 4 bases and 8 bases, there was a span of 9 bases. CDR1 SGHDN and CDR2 FVKESK come from the germline V gene. The length of the CDR3 is 12 residues. The CDR3 spells CASSLTLDEQFF. In DNA form, the CDR3 reads TGTGCCAGCAGCCTTACATTGGATGAGCAGTTCTTC.

This clonotype was detected a few times. The chain has TRBV7-2 and TRBJ2-1, with D unclear. Trimming stripped 5 bases from V and 5 bases from J, with 7 bases between. Germline V lookup: CDR1 SGHTA, CDR2 FQGNSA. The CDR3 has 12 amino acids. This chain's CDR3 is CASSQLNNEQFF. Written as DNA, the CDR3 is TGTGCCAGCAGCCAGCTTAACAATGAGCAGTTCTTC.

This clonotype has more than one count but fewer than ten. The V gene is TRBV5-1, the J gene TRBJ2-7; TRBD2 agrees at 8 bases. Germline lookup yields CDR1 SGHRS and CDR2 YFSETQ. With 0 bases clipped from V and 1 base from J, the junction kept 3 bases outside the gene matches. CDR3 length: 15 amino acids. This CDR3 reads CASSLAGLVSYEQYF. Here the CDR3 DNA reads TGCGCCAGCAGCTTGGCGGGACTAGTTTCCTACGAGCAGTACTTC.

This clonotype showed up just a few times. The chain employs TRBV2 and TRBJ2-5; TRBD2 matches at 11 bases. Per germline, CDR1 SNHLY and CDR2 FYNNEI. CDR3 length: 16 residues. V was clipped by 3 bases and J by 5 bases; unmatched bases: 8. CDR3 coding DNA: TGTGCCAGCAGTGATGTTAGCGGGAGGGCCGGTGAGACCCAGTACTTC. Translating it yields CASSDVSGRAGETQYF.

This clonotype turned up a few times. The V gene is TRBV10-3, the J gene TRBJ2-1, with 8 bases aligning to TRBD2. Trimming took 0 bases from V and 0 from J; bases not matched to a gene: 13. The CDR3 has 20 amino acids. The germline CDR1 and CDR2 sequences are ENHRY and SYGVKD. The CDR3 region is CAISESNFAGGLGSYNEQFF. CDR3 nucleotides: TGTGCCATCAGTGAGTCGAATTTTGCGGGGGGCCTGGGCTCCTACAATGAGCAGTTCTTC.

The table lists this clonotype with a few counts. The CDR3 coding sequence is TGCGCCAGCAGCCCCAATTTTAGCACAGATACGCAGTATTTT. Amino acid sequence: CASSPNFSTDTQYF. The J gene is TRBJ2-3, the V gene TRBV5-1; D gene ambiguous. V was pared by 4 bases and J by 0 bases, with 9 bases between. In germline, CDR1 is SGHRS, CDR2 YFSETQ. The CDR3 totals 14 residues.

The genes are TRBV5-1 and TRBJ2-5; D gene ambiguous. The CDR3 has 14 amino acids. CDR1 SGHRS and CDR2 YFSETQ come from the germline V gene. The V end lost 0 bases, the J end lost 2 bases, and 8 bases lay between the germline ends. The CDR3 is CASSLGQQQETQYF. CDR3 in DNA: TGCGCCAGCAGCTTGGGACAACAACAAGAGACCCAGTACTTC.

The chain joins TRBV9 to TRBJ1-2; D is unclear. The CDR3 is made up of 9 amino acids. From germline, CDR1 is SGDLS and CDR2 YYNGEE. Trimming removed 7 bases from V and 8 bases from J, with 6 bases in between. The CDR3 DNA sequence: TGTGCCAGCGGAGAGGGCTACACCTTC. Translating gives CASGEGYTF. The full variable domain, rest sourced from reference TRBV9 and TRBJ1-2, is DSGVTQTPKHLITATGQRVTLRCSPRSGDLSVYWYQQSLDQGLQFLIQYYNGEERAKGNILERFSAQQFPDLHSELNLSSLELGDSALYFCASGEGYTFGSGTRLTVV.

This sequence joins TRBV6-5 and TRBJ2-5, with D possibly matching TRBD1 (6 bases). V lost 2 bases and J lost 3, with 10 bases in between. Germline CDR1 and CDR2: MNHEY and SVGAGI. This CDR3 is built from 14 residues. The CDR3 nucleotides read TGTGCCAGCAGTTACCAGGGACAAGAAGAGACCCAGTACTTC. Its protein product is CASSYQGQEETQYF.